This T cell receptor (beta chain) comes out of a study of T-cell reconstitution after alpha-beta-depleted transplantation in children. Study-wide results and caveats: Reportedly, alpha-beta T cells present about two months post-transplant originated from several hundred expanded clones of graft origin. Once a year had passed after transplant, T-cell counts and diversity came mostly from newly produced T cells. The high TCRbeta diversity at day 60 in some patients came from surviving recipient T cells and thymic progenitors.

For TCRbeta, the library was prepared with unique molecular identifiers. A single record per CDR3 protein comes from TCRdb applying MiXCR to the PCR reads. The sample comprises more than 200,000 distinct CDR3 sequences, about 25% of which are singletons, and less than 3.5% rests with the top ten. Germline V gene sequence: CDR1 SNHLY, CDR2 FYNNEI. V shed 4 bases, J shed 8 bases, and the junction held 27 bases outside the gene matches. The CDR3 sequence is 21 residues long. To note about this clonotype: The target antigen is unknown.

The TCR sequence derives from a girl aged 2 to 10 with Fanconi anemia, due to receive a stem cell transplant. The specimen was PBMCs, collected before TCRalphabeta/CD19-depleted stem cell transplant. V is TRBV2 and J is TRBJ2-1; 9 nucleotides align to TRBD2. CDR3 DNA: TGTGCCAGCAGTGGGGTAGGGCCGATAGCGGGAGCCTCCCACCCTATCTATGAGCAGTTCTTC. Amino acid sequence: CASSGVGPIAGASHPIYEQFF. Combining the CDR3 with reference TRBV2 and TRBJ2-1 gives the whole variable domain EPEVTQTPSHQVTQMGQEVILRCVPISNHLYFYWYRQILGQKVEFLVSFYNNEISEKSEIFDDQFSVERPDGSNFTLKIRSTKLEDSAMYFCASSGVGPIAGASHPIYEQFFGPGTRLTVL.